The sequence of this TCR beta chain was determined in a study of T cell repertoires in cytomegalovirus infection. Looking at the study overall: Recently identified HLA-C-restricted CMV epitopes were among the peptides used. Signatures in public TCR beta sequences pointed to both CMV infection and matching HLA type.

Study observations and caveats: Carriers of CMV and the relevant HLA type were discriminated by public TCR beta frequency. Ex vivo, HLA-C-restricted CMV-specific TCR beta clonotypes prevailed over the rest of the response.

From the reads, TCRdb called clonotypes with MiXCR, one entry per CDR3 protein. Seen here are about half a million distinct CDR3 sequences, under 55% observed once, and the top ten hold 43%. The CDR3 length is 14 residues. The V gene end was trimmed by 6 bases and the J gene end by 9 bases; junction bases not matched to a gene: 9. The germline V gene encodes CDR1 SGHAT and CDR2 FQNNGV. This clonotype was detected only a few times. The antigen is not known. V is TRBV11-2 and J is TRBJ2-1, with TRBD2 matching 9 bases. The sequenced sample was cultured PBMCs, obtained from culture after CMV antigen stimulation. The receptor's source is a human donor in good health (CMV status not recorded). Some clones in this sample may be carry-over from other donors' samples. Written as DNA, the CDR3 is TGTGCCAGCAGACCAAGGCGGGAGGGGGGTGAGCAGTTCTTC. As protein: CASRPRREGGEQFF. The full variable domain, rest sourced from reference TRBV11-2 and TRBJ2-1, is EAGVAQSPRYKIIEKRQSVAFWCNPISGHATLYWYQQILGQGPKLLIQFQNNGVVDDSQLPKDRFSAERLKGVDSTLKIQPAKLEDSAVYLCASRPRREGGEQFFGPGTRLTVL.